A selection of T cell receptor beta chains follows, all from one sample in a study of blood T cell repertoires in COVID-19. The repertoire was sequenced with immunoSEQ multiplex PCR; TCRdb's copy has only in-frame clones and lacks some. The sample lists some 48,000 clones, 82% occurring once. Sequenced input: peripheral blood. These receptors originate from a human donor with acute or convalescent COVID-19. The donor label of this sample is uncertain. The CDR3 runs from the conserved cysteine through the conserved F or W. D genes are given only for firm matches. Clone size, where shown, is once, few, many, or a class for clones that have expanded.

D gene	clone size	J gene	V gene	CDR3 protein	CDR3 DNA
TRBD1	-	TRBJ1-2	TRBV5-1	CASSPGQPTWYGYTF	TGCGCCAGCAGCCCGGGACAGCCCACTTGGTATGGCTACACCTTC
-	-	TRBJ1-5	TRBV20-1	CSASNRQASNQPQHF	TGCAGTGCTAGTAATAGGCAGGCTAGCAATCAGCCCCAGCATTTT
-	-	TRBJ2-7	TRBV19	CASSALGDSGRYF	TGTGCCAGTAGCGCGCTGGGGGACTCCGGTCGGTACTTC
-	few	TRBJ2-5	TRBV6-2/TRBV6-3	CASSLEGETQYF	TGTGCCAGCAGTCTGGAGGGAGAGACCCAGTACTTC
TRBD2	-	TRBJ2-1	TRBV5-5	CASSLQTSGYNEQFF	TGTGCCAGCAGCCTCCAGACTAGCGGATACAATGAGCAGTTCTTC
TRBD1	-	TRBJ1-4	TRBV19	CASSPPTGMATNEKLFF	TGTGCCAGTAGTCCCCCGACAGGGATGGCAACTAATGAAAAACTGTTTTTT
TRBD1	-	TRBJ1-2	TRBV2	CASDIDRANYGYTF	TGTGCCAGTGACATAGACAGGGCTAACTATGGCTACACCTTC
-	-	TRBJ2-2	TRBV24-1	CATSDPGVGYTGELFF	TGTGCCACCAGTGATCCAGGGGTAGGGTACACCGGGGAGCTGTTTTTT
-	few	TRBJ1-2	TRBV24-1	CATSAKGEGQSYGYTF	TGTGCCACCAGTGCTAAAGGGGAAGGACAGTCCTATGGCTACACCTTC
TRBD1	once	TRBJ2-1	TRBV19	CASKDHSGTAYNEQFF	TGTGCCAGTAAAGATCACTCGGGGACAGCCTACAATGAGCAGTTCTTC
-	-	TRBJ2-3	TRBV3-1/TRBV3-2	CASSLQDLDTQYF	TGTGCCAGCAGCCTCCAGGACTTAGATACGCAGTATTTT
-	-	TRBJ2-3	TRBV12-5	CASVMTGTDTQYF	TGTGCTAGTGTTATGACAGGCACAGATACGCAGTATTTT
-	-	TRBJ1-1	TRBV7-2	CASSLEAGISEAFF	TGTGCCAGCAGCTTAGAGGCAGGGATATCTGAAGCTTTCTTT
-	medium-sized	TRBJ2-2	TRBV6-4	CASSKQENTGELFF	TGTGCCAGCAGTAAACAGGAGAACACCGGGGAGCTGTTTTTT
TRBD1	once	TRBJ2-3	TRBV11-2	CASSPNRQGSASTDTQYF	TGTGCCAGCAGCCCCAATAGACAGGGGTCAGCTAGCACAGATACGCAGTATTTT
-	-	TRBJ2-5	TRBV21-1	CASSKVGRGHLETQYF	TGTGCCAGCAGCAAAGTGGGCAGGGGGCATCTGGAGACCCAGTACTTC
TRBD1	once	TRBJ2-7	TRBV5-4	CASSSGGTEAYEQYF	TGTGCCAGCAGCTCGGGTGGGACAGAAGCCTACGAGCAGTACTTC
TRBD1	-	TRBJ2-7	TRBV6-5	CASSKLQGLYEQYF	TGTGCCAGCAGTAAGCTACAGGGGTTGTACGAGCAGTACTTC
TRBD2	-	TRBJ2-5	TRBV3-1/TRBV3-2	CASSQVAGVGQETQYF	TGTGCCAGCAGCCAAGTTGCGGGAGTGGGTCAAGAGACCCAGTACTTC
TRBD2	-	TRBJ2-4	TRBV28	CASSRTSDGNIQYF	TGTGCCAGCAGCCGTACTAGCGACGGAAACATTCAGTACTTC
TRBD1	-	TRBJ2-7	TRBV28	CASRNRGGRDEQYF	TGTGCCAGCAGAAACAGGGGCGGTAGGGACGAGCAGTACTTC
-	-	TRBJ1-1	TRBV12-3/TRBV12-4	CASRLDTVTEAFF	TGTGCCAGCAGACTAGACACCGTTACTGAAGCTTTCTTT
-	-	TRBJ1-4	TRBV6-1	CASREGQLNEKLFF	TGTGCCAGCAGAGAAGGACAGCTCAATGAAAAACTGTTTTTT
TRBD2	-	TRBJ2-1	TRBV3-1/TRBV3-2	CASSRGLESSEQFF	TGTGCCAGCAGCCGTGGACTAGAATCGAGTGAGCAGTTCTTC
-	-	TRBJ2-2	TRBV30	CAWETIRGIGELFF	TGTGCCTGGGAGACGATAAGGGGGATCGGGGAGCTGTTTTTT
TRBD1	-	TRBJ1-1	TRBV18	CASSPGAQGAGNTEAFF	TGTGCCAGCTCACCAGGCGCACAGGGGGCGGGGAACACTGAAGCTTTCTTT
TRBD1	few	TRBJ2-1	TRBV29-1	CSVVWGQKYNEQFF	TGCAGCGTTGTCTGGGGACAGAAATACAATGAGCAGTTCTTC
-	-	TRBJ1-2	TRBV28	CASTTGPPDYGYTF	TGTGCCAGCACTACTGGGCCCCCGGACTATGGCTACACCTTC
-	-	TRBJ1-2	TRBV6-1	CASSETYPNYGYTF	TGTGCCAGCAGTGAAACATACCCGAACTATGGCTACACCTTC
TRBD2	-	TRBJ2-3	TRBV5-1	CASSLIAGTTDTQYF	TGCGCCAGCAGCTTGATAGCGGGGACCACAGATACGCAGTATTTT
-	-	TRBJ1-1	TRBV10-3	CAISGREGLTEAFF	TGTGCCATCAGTGGTCGTGAGGGCCTAACTGAAGCTTTCTTT
-	-	TRBJ1-5	TRBV4-1	CASSQLVSQPQHF	TGCGCCAGCAGCCAACTGGTTAGTCAGCCCCAGCATTTT
-	-	TRBJ2-7	TRBV18	CASSEYGRGYEQYF	TGTGCCAGCTCAGAATATGGACGGGGCTACGAGCAGTACTTC
TRBD1	-	TRBJ1-2	TRBV6-1	CASSAGTAASSSLLYGYTF	TGTGCCAGCAGTGCAGGGACAGCCGCCTCCTCATCCCTACTCTATGGCTACACCTTC
TRBD2	once	TRBJ2-1	TRBV3-1/TRBV3-2	CASSQEPTSGSHHEQFF	TGTGCCAGCAGCCAAGAACCGACTAGCGGGAGCCACCATGAGCAGTTCTTC
-	-	TRBJ2-5	TRBV12-1	CASSLADGQAYQETQYF	TGTGCCAGCAGCTTAGCCGACGGACAGGCCTACCAAGAGACCCAGTACTTC
-	-	TRBJ2-7	TRBV21-1	CASNARGPCEQYF	TGTGCCAGCAACGCCAGGGGGCCCTGTGAGCAGTACTTC
TRBD1	-	TRBJ2-3	TRBV14	CASSRTGGPLDTQYF	TGTGCCAGCAGCCGGACAGGGGGCCCTCTGGATACGCAGTATTTT
TRBD1	-	TRBJ1-2	TRBV6-1	CASSEPGTGDYGYTF	TGTGCCAGCAGTGAACCCGGGACAGGGGACTATGGCTACACCTTC
-	-	TRBJ2-7	TRBV20-1	CSASQGSAYEQYF	TGCAGTGCTAGTCAGGGTTCAGCCTACGAGCAGTACTTC
TRBD2	-	TRBJ2-3	TRBV7-9	CASSLGLAASTDTQYF	TGTGCCAGCAGCTTGGGTCTAGCGGCTAGCACAGATACGCAGTATTTT
-	-	TRBJ1-2	TRBV6-1	CASSDSYRANYGYTF	TGTGCCAGCAGTGACAGTTACAGAGCTAACTATGGCTACACCTTC
-	-	TRBJ1-1	TRBV20-1	CSASPTGYMNTEAFF	TGCAGTGCTAGTCCTACAGGTTACATGAACACTGAAGCTTTCTTT
TRBD2	-	TRBJ2-7	TRBV5-1	CASSLAGRGAYEQYF	TGCGCCAGCAGCTTGGCCGGGCGGGGGGCCTACGAGCAGTACTTC
-	-	TRBJ2-7	TRBV7-6	CASSSRYEQYF	TGTGCCAGCAGCTCGCGATACGAGCAGTACTTC
-	-	TRBJ1-3	TRBV18	CASSPLRGNTIYF	TGTGCCAGCTCACCACTCCGGGGAAACACCATATATTTT
-	-	TRBJ2-7	TRBV28	CASRVRGGGFYEQYF	TGTGCCAGCAGAGTGCGGGGAGGGGGGTTCTACGAGCAGTACTTC
-	-	TRBJ1-4	TRBV7-9	CASSLEGGHNEKLFF	TGTGCCAGCAGCTTAGAGGGCGGACATAATGAAAAACTGTTTTTT
-	few	TRBJ1-2	TRBV20-1	CSARGPVGYTF	TGCAGTGCTAGAGGCCCGGTTGGCTACACCTTC
-	-	TRBJ2-4	TRBV29-1	CSVEDSGRKGIQYF	TGCAGCGTTGAAGATTCAGGGAGGAAGGGCATTCAGTACTTC
-	-	TRBJ1-5	TRBV30	CAWSRGISNQPQHF	TGTGCCTGGAGCCGCGGTATTAGCAATCAGCCCCAGCATTTT
-	-	TRBJ1-1	TRBV4-2	CASSQDSDSMNTEAFF	TGTGCCAGCAGCCAAGACAGCGACAGCATGAACACTGAAGCTTTCTTT
-	-	TRBJ2-3	TRBV18	CASSPLETDTQYF	TGTGCCAGCTCACCATTGGAGACAGATACGCAGTATTTT